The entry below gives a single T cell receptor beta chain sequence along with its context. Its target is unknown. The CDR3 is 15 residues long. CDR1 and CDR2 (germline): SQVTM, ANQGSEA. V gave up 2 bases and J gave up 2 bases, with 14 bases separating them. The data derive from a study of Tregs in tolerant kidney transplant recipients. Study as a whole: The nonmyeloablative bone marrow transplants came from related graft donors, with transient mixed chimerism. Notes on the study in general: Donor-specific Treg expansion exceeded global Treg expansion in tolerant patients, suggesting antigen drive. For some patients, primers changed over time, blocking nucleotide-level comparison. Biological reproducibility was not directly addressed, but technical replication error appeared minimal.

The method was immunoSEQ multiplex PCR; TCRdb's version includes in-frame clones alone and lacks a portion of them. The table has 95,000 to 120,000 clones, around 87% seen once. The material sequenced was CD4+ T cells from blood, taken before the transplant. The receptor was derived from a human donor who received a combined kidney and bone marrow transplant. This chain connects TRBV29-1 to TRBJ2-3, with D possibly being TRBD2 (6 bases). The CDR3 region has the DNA TGCAGCGTTGAACCCCGCAGGAGGGACACAGATACGCAGTATTTT. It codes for CSVEPRRRDTDTQYF.